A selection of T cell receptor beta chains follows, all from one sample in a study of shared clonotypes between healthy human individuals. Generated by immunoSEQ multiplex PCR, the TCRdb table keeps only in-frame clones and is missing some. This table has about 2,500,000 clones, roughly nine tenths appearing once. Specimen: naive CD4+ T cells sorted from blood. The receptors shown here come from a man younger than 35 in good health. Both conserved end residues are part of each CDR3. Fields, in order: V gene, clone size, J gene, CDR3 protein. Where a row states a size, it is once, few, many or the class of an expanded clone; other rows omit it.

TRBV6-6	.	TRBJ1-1	CASSYSSLALNTEAFF
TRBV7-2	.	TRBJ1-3	CASSLGSSSGNTIYF
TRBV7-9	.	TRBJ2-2	CASSLGQTTGELFF
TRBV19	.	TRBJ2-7	CASSNAGGAYEQYF
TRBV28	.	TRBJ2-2	CASSLIVPNTGELFF
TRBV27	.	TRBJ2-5	CATGKDRAQETQYF
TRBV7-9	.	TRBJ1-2	CASSLTPGQLSYGYTF
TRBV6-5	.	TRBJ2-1	CASSYSGSTPNEQFF
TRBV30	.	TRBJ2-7	CAWSVIGRVGEQYF
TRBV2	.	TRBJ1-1	CASSASRNRGTEAFF
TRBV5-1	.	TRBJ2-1	CASSQLAGSYNEQFF
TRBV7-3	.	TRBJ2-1	CASSAGTGVEQFF
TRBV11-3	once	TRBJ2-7	CASSDTSGGLGVPHEQYF
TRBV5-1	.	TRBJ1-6	CASSFIPPGVDSPLHF
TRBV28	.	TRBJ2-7	CASSRGTGGRYEQYF
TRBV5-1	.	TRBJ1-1	CASSSKTVTQNTEAFF
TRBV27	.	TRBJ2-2	CASSLFWAPGLGTNTGELFF
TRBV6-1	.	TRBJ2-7	CASIGRAYEQYF
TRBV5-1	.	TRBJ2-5	CASSLAQVGSIGSETQYF
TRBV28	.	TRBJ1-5	CASSGGGKAQHF
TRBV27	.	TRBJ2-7	CASSSAGLAAYEQYF
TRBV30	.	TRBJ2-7	CAWSRTGWAYEQYF
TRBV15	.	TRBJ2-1	CATSRPKRDYNEQFF
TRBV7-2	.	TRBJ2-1	CASSSSGRAVNEQFF
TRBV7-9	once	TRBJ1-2	CASSLGGQGAAYGYTF
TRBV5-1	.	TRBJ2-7	CASSPVSGSSYEQYF
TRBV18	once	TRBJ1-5	CASSPTTLRTGTQHF
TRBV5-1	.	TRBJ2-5	CASSRDSLAETQYF
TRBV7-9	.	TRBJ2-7	CASSLATRRDEQYF
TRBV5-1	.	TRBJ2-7	CASSLARGGTTYEQYF
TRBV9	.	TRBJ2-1	CASSVVGRPSSYNEQFF
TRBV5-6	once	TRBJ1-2	CASSFGQGAKGYGYTF
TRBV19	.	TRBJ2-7	CASTRTTGSRYEQYF
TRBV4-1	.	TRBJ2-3	CASSQGPGELSDTQYF
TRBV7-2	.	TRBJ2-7	CASSQGNEQYF
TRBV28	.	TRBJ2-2	CASSFLLFWDRDTGELFF
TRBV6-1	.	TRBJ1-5	CASSEDQGRQPQHF
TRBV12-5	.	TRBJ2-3	CASGPGLAGSTDTQYF
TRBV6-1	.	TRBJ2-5	CASSDRPNRVGETQYF
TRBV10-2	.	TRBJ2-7	CASSDRPHSGWGENEQYF
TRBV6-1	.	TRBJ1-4	CASSDFGTVGEKLFF
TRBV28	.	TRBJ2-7	CASSGWGAVDEQYF
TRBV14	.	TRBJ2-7	CASSQAIRGIDEQYF
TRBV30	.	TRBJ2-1	CAWSPGKEQFF
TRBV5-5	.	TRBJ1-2	CASSLDLWVRNYGYTF
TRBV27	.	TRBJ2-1	CASRKTSSYNEQFF
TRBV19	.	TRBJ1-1	CASSTGQGRNTEAFF
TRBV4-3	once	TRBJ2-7	CASSPTSGPTYEQYF
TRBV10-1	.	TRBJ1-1	CASSDRDRGPKGTEAFF
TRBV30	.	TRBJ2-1	CAWSVRGTGVTNEQFF
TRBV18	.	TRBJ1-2	CASSPLDGMRGYTF
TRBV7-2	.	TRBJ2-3	CASSSDSGFTQYF
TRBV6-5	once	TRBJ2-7	CASSLRDRGIYEQYF
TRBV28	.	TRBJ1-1	CASSLWGGPEAFF
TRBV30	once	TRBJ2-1	CAWSLTSRGEQFF
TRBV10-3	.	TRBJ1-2	CAISDQVNYGYTF
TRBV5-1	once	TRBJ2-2	CASSTPTGVTGELFF
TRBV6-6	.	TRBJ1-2	CASSPPGNYGYTF
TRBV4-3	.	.	CASSQELRPSHEQYF